These 5 T cell receptor beta chains originate from one sample sequenced in a study of blood T cell repertoires in COVID-19. The method was immunoSEQ multiplex PCR; TCRdb's version includes in-frame clones alone and lacks a portion of them. This table has 200,000 to 300,000 clones, roughly 90% appearing once. Material: peripheral blood. The receptors stem from a man aged 25 to 40 with active or convalescent COVID-19.

V is TRBV11-2 and J is TRBJ2-7; TRBD2 aligns across 8 bases. CDR1 SGHAT and CDR2 FQNNGV come from the germline V gene. The length of the CDR3 is 12 residues. J lost 13 bases, V lost 7 bases, and 12 bases had no gene match. The CDR3 is CASTLFGGGPYF. CDR3 sequence (DNA): TGTGCCAGCACCCTTTTCGGGGGGGGTCCTTACTTC.

V is TRBV4-2 and J is TRBJ1-3; 10 nucleotides align to TRBD1. Per the germline V gene, CDR1 is LGHNA and CDR2 is YNFKEQ. Trimming cost V 2 bases and J 1 base; bases outside gene matches: 8. The CDR3 spans 18 residues. The CDR3 sequence: CASSQNLWTGGSGNTIYF. For the CDR3, the DNA is TGTGCCAGCAGCCAAAATTTGTGGACAGGGGGGTCTGGAAACACCATATATTTT.

This clone was observed once. This chain joins TRBV21-1 and TRBJ1-2; the table calls TRBD1, which could not be checked here. TRBV21-1 is classified as a pseudogene. The length of the CDR3 is 17 residues. The CDR3 region has the DNA TGTGCCAGCAGCAAAGCGGGAAAGGGGGACAGGCTGTATGGCTACACCTTC. This encodes CASSKAGKGDRLYGYTF.

The chain links TRBV21-1 to TRBJ2-3; the D call in the table, TRBD1, was not verified against the DNA. TRBV21-1 represents a pseudogene. This CDR3 spans 16 amino acids. CDR3 sequence reads: CASSNLRTNGTDTQYF. Written as DNA, the CDR3 is TGTGCCAGCAGCAACTTGCGGACAAACGGAACAGATACGCAGTATTTT.

V usage is TRBV4-1 and J usage is TRBJ2-2; D is unresolved. The CDR3 loop spans 16 amino acids. Trimming shortened V by 0 bases and J by 1 base, and 9 bases separated the two germline ends. The germline V gene has CDR1 MGHRA and CDR2 YSYEKL. The CDR3 DNA is TGCGCCAGCAGCCAAGAAGACGACAAGAACACCGGGGAGCTGTTTTTT. This translates into CASSQEDDKNTGELFF.